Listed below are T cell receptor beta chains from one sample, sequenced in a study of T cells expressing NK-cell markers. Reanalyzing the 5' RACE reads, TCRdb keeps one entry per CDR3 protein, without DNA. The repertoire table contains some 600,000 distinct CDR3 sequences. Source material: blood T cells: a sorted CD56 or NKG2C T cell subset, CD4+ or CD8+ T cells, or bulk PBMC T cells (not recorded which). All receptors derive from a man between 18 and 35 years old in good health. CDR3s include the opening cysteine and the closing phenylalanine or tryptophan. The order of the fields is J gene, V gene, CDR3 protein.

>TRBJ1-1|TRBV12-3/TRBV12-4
CASSPSGTGNTEAFF
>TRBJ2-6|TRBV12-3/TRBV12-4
CASSPGGSKSSGANVLTF
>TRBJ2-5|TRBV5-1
CASSYLGLAGGQETQYF
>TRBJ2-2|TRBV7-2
CASSLAGVLTGELFF
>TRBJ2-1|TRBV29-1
CSGDRGKNEQFF
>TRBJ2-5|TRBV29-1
CSGGDLPRGQYF
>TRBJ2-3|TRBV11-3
CASSPLRDTNTDTQYF
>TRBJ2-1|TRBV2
CASKLSVNNEQFF
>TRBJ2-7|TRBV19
CASSLQGKHEQYF
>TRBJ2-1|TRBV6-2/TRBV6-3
CAALGQGTTNEQFF
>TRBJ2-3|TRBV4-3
CASSQVVSGRLADTQYF
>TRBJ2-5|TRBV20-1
CSARRGPETQYF